Described below is a single TCR beta chain sequence and its context. Its antigen is currently unknown. V lost 3 bases, J lost 3 bases, and 16 bases lay in between. The germline CDR1 and CDR2 sequences are SGHDT and YYEEEE. This CDR3 comprises 15 residues. Researchers made TCR beta libraries by using iRepertoire HTBI primers and running Arm-PCR on CDR3 regions. Authors' methods: Across samples, around 60 TRBV and 12 to 15 TRBJ segments were found. TCRdb used MiXCR to reprocess the multiplex PCR reads, holding one entry per CDR3 protein. These V and J calls are TCRdb output, not the study's own analysis. This sample has hundreds of thousands of distinct CDR3 sequences, with less than 25% found just once. These data belong to a study of regulatory T cells in long-lasting Graves disease. General observations from the study: Persistent disease exhibited a predilection for TRBV28, TRBJ1-2 and TRBJ2-5. Persistent patients shared more public clonotypes (2,741) than newly diagnosed patients (under 1,000).

As to time point: persistent/refractory GD, antithyroid drugs over 5 years with positive TRAb. Isolated PBMC RNA provided the starting material for the TCR library. EDTA tubes received about 10 milliliters of collected peripheral blood. The sample was peripheral blood mononuclear cells (PBMCs), taken when the disease was refractory, from a patient treated with antithyroid drugs. This receptor was taken from a female donor with Graves disease. The V gene is TRBV5-6, the J gene TRBJ2-7; perhaps TRBD2 as D (5 bases). The CDR3 sequence: CASSSPMWESYEQYF. CDR3 DNA sequence: TGTGCCAGCAGCTCCCCAATGTGGGAGAGCTACGAGCAGTACTTC.